This T cell receptor beta chain appears in the sequencing data of a study of T cells in Graves' hyperthyroidism and ophthalmopathy. The overall study: Before treatment of any kind, peripheral blood was taken at initial diagnosis.

Study-wide points: The model predicted ophthalmopathy a median roughly six months before onset. Separation of ophthalmopathy from stable hyperthyroidism was achieved by a 13 V-J model.

This clonotype was detected ten times or more. The antigen is unknown. There were TCR beta CDR3 regions amplified from RNA transcripts. TCR CDR3 underwent first-round RT-PCR with the HTBI primer set. TCRdb called the multiplex PCR reads again in MiXCR, with one record for every CDR3 protein. In the table there are over 550,000 distinct CDR3 sequences, roughly a sixth of which are singletons. V was trimmed by 0 bases and J by 4 bases, leaving 12 bases between them. Per germline, CDR1 MNHNY and CDR2 SVGAGI (reference sequence). This CDR3 region has 15 residues. Exclusion criteria comprised uncontrolled infection, other autoimmune disease, pregnancy or lactation.

The origin of this receptor is a woman under 30 with Graves' hyperthyroidism. The rearrangement uses TRBV6-6 and TRBJ2-5, with D perhaps TRBD1 or TRBD2 (6 bases each). Sequenced sample: blood. CDR3 sequence reads: CASSYSGARGETQYF. CDR3 sequence (DNA): TGTGCCAGCAGTTACTCGGGGGCGCGGGGAGAGACCCAGTACTTC.